This T cell receptor beta chain was profiled in a study of human T cells and chemical hapten exposure. The time point: pre-sensitization, week 0. Treatment given: therapeutic diphenylcyclopropenone sensitization with weekly scalp DPC. Patch tests were applied only after blood draws. The sample holds many counts of this clonotype. Its antigen is unidentified. Unmatched junction bases numbered 4, after V lost 5 bases and J lost 1 base. The length of the CDR3 is 15 residues. In TCRdb, the RACE reads were re-called with MiXCR into one record per CDR3 protein. The sample holds about 260,000 distinct CDR3 sequences, about 8.6% seen once. Study-level points and caveats: Expanded TCRs grouped into significantly more large CDR3 similarity clusters than controls produced.

The receptor was isolated from a woman aged 40 to 50 with alopecia areata. Some clones in this sample may be carry-over from other donors' samples. The V call is TRBV12-3 or TRBV12-4, the J call TRBJ2-3, with 9 bases matching TRBD2. This sample comprised whole blood, obtained in connection with sensitization to the hapten diphenylcyclopropenone (DPC). The CDR3 DNA follows: TGTGCCAGCAGTGCATCTAGCGGGGGCACAGATACGCAGTATTTT. Protein sequence: CASSASSGGTDTQYF.